This T cell receptor (beta chain) was retrieved from a study of CD8+CD57+ T cells in acquired aplastic anemia. Patients included in sequencing had previously demonstrated CD8+CD57+ cell expansion by flow cytometry. Among the patients, none had received any therapy at the time of blood sampling. Trimming took 3 bases from V and 2 from J, leaving 10 bases between them. There are 14 residues in the CDR3. Looked up from germline, CDR1 is LNHDA and CDR2 is SQIVND (reference sequence). CDR3 and TCR beta VDJ profiling relied on genomic DNA as the template. Via MiXCR, TCRdb re-called the reads, giving one row per CDR3 protein. The repertoire holds 150,000 to 200,000 distinct CDR3 sequences, with roughly 48% as singletons. The sample holds a few counts of this clonotype.

The gene calls are TRBV19 and TRBJ1-1; D is unclear. The sequenced sample consisted of sorted CD4+, CD8+, or CD8+CD57+ T cells (not recorded which) from PBMCs. This clonotype originated in a human donor with aplastic anemia. DNA of the CDR3: TGTGCCAGTAGTATGACCACATTTAACACTGAAGCTTTCTTT. As protein: CASSMTTFNTEAFF.